This T cell receptor (beta chain) was documented in a study of beta chain features in type 1 diabetes. V shed 0 bases and J shed 0 bases, with 7 bases lying between them. Germline V gene sequence: CDR1 SGHNT, CDR2 YYREEE (reference sequence). This CDR3 contains 15 residues. cDNA synthesis used the whole RNA isolate, giving expressed TCRB sequences. Measured with immunoSEQ multiplex PCR; TCRdb has only the in-frame clones, and not every one. Here the sample spans around 200,000 clones, about an eighth being singletons. Sorting produced populations that all topped 98% purity. This clonotype was obtained from a woman under 30 in good health. The sequencing sample was made of central memory CD4+ T cells from blood. The V gene is TRBV5-4, the J gene TRBJ2-4, with a weak D call TRBD2 (6 bases). This CDR3 is CASSLGGLAKNIQYF. The CDR3 bases are TGTGCCAGCAGCTTGGGGGGACTAGCCAAAAACATTCAGTACTTC.